A single sample gave rise to the 7 T cell receptor beta chains below, sequenced in a study of immune characterization of retroperitoneal liposarcoma. TCRdb redid the calling of the PCR reads with MiXCR, one entry per CDR3 protein. The sample includes over 4,500 distinct CDR3 sequences, over 25% seen only once; the top ten take 28%. Sequencing was carried out using tumor tissue. The source of these receptors is a female donor with retroperitoneal liposarcoma.

This chain uses TRBV12-3 or TRBV12-4 with TRBJ2-1, with TRBD1 matching 9 bases. The CDR3 is 15 amino acids. V was pared by 4 bases and J by 0 bases, with 1 base of the junction left unmatched. In DNA form, the CDR3 reads TGTGCCAGCAGTTCACAGGGGGCCTCCTACAATGAGCAGTTCTTC. It specifies CASSSQGASYNEQFF.

This chain joins TRBV7-2 and TRBJ2-7; D unclear. The germline V and J ends were trimmed by 3 bases and 2 bases, with 11 bases remaining between them. Germline assignment: CDR1 SGHTA and CDR2 FQGNSA. This CDR3 has 14 amino acids. The CDR3 sequence is CASSFGFLAYEQYF. The CDR3 DNA is TGTGCCAGCAGCTTTGGATTTTTGGCCTACGAGCAGTACTTC.

The chain couples TRBV7-7 to TRBJ2-1; no definite D call. Germline CDR1 is SSHAT and CDR2 is FNYEAQ (reference sequence). Trimming cost V 5 bases and J 10 bases, with 15 bases left between them. CDR3 size: 13 residues. CDR3 sequence reads: CASSPLSGSEQFF. DNA for the CDR3: TGTGCCAGCAGCCCCCTATCTGGCAGCGAGCAGTTCTTC. Based on the CDR3 plus reference TRBV7-7 and TRBJ2-1, the full variable domain is GAGVSQSPRYKVTKRGQDVTLRCDPISSHATLYWYQQALGQGPEFLTYFNYEAQPDKSGLPSDRFSAERPEGSISTLTIQRTEQRDSAMYRCASSPLSGSEQFFGPGTRLTVL.

The chain has TRBV12-3 or TRBV12-4 and TRBJ1-5; D is unclear. Deletions cut 0 bases from V and 1 base from J, with 4 bases between. CDR3 length: 14 residues. CDR3 coding DNA: TGTGCCAGCAGTTTAGCGTCGAGCAATCAGCCCCAGCATTTT. Translating it yields CASSLASSNQPQHF.

This clonotype appeared many times. This may arise from a read error, as a much more abundant clone is one base away. The gene calls are TRBV12-3 or TRBV12-4 and TRBJ2-1; 8 bases match TRBD2. Trimming removed 7 bases from V and 10 bases from J; junction bases left unmatched: 9. This CDR3 contains 13 residues. The DNA of the CDR3 is TGTGCCAGCATGCGAGCGGGAGCCTACGAGCAGTTCTTC. This gives the protein CASMRAGAYEQFF.

In the case of this clonotype: One base away lies a much larger clone, so this may be a sequencing read error. J is TRBJ2-1 and V is TRBV11-2, with D tentatively TRBD2 (5 bases). V lost 0 bases, J lost 14 bases, and 11 bases lay in between. This CDR3 is 12 amino acids long. Germline CDR1 SGHAT, CDR2 FQNNGV. The CDR3 spells CASSLDAAAEFF. In DNA, the CDR3 is TGTGCCAGCAGCTTAGATGCGGCAGCGGAGTTCTTC. The full variable domain, with the rest looked up from reference TRBV11-2 and TRBJ2-1, is EAGVAQSPRYKIIEKRQSVAFWCNPISGHATLYWYQQILGQGPKLLIQFQNNGVVDDSQLPKDRFSAERLKGVDSTLKIQPAKLEDSAVYLCASSLDAAAEFFGPGTRLTVL.

This clonotype is judged large. Since a much larger clone is just one base distant, this may be a read error. The CDR3 DNA reads TGTGCCAGCAGTGAGAGTACAGGGGTCGGCTACGAGCAGTTCTTC. This codes for CASSESTGVGYEQFF. The rearrangement links TRBV6-1 to TRBJ2-1, with 7 bases that match TRBD1. The CDR3 is made up of 15 amino acids. Germline values: CDR1 MNHNS, CDR2 SASEGT. V trimming: 3 bases; J trimming: 10 bases; junction bases outside the gene matches: 12.